This T cell receptor (beta chain) was identified during a study of CD8+CD57+ T cells in acquired aplastic anemia. On the study more broadly: Sorted CD4+ and CD8+ cells yielded roughly 3.1 ug of DNA on average.

Germline V gene data show CDR1 as DFQATT and CDR2 as SNEGSKA (reference sequence). Trimming removed 3 bases from V and 3 bases from J, with 9 bases in between. This CDR3 has 12 residues. CDR3 and TCR beta VDJ profiling relied on a genomic DNA template. From the reads, TCRdb called clonotypes with MiXCR, one entry per CDR3 protein. The table lists approximately 200,000 distinct CDR3 sequences, roughly 55% of them singletons. Notes on the study in general: Patients and controls shared just under 30 CD8+ CDR3 sequences, highly expressed in patients.

As to this clonotype: Its antigen is unknown.

The clonotype comes from a human donor in good health. The chain joins TRBV20-1 to TRBJ2-7; no reliable D call. Input material: sorted CD4+, CD8+, or CD8+CD57+ T cells (not recorded which) from PBMCs. CDR3 sequence reads: CSASRSVYEQYF. In DNA, the CDR3 is TGCAGTGCTAGTAGGTCGGTCTACGAGCAGTACTTC.